Each of the 30 T cell receptor beta chains below was sequenced from the same sample in a study of blood T cells in healthy people across ages (dated by TCRdb to 2014 to 2015). The library was produced with 5' RACE. The sequencer was an Illumina HiSeq 2500. The second PCR ran for roughly 7 to 11 cycles and used a J-beta primer mix along with a sample-barcoded 5' primer. TCRdb cleaned the public reads at Q25 with fastp, built clones with MiXCR and kept in-frame beta chains. Rows are unified per CDR3 protein, each entry keeping the most common DNA and genes. Present in this sample are roughly 800,000 distinct CDR3 sequences, roughly 25% of which were seen just once. Of the sample, more than 8% is held by the ten largest clones. These data were also filed under a second study, of T cells of mothers and their children.

Sequencing was performed on blood. These TCRs come from a boy aged 10-17 years in good health.

The chain links TRBV6-5 to TRBJ1-2; perhaps TRBD1 as D (6 bases). This CDR3 has 17 residues. From germline, CDR1 is MNHEY and CDR2 SVGAGI. V gave up 0 bases and J gave up 0 bases, with 14 bases separating them. The CDR3 region has the DNA TGTGCCAGCAGTTACTCGAGGACAGCCTCCTCTAACTATGGCTACACCTTC. Translated: CASSYSRTASSNYGYTF.

This clonotype was detected only a few times. The chain joins TRBV20-1 to TRBJ2-5; D not certain. V was cut by 3 bases and J by 2 bases, with 7 bases left in between. Germline V lookup: CDR1 DFQATT, CDR2 SNEGSKA (reference sequence). This CDR3 has 12 residues. The CDR3 nucleotides read TGCAGTGCTAGTTACCAGCAAGAGACCCAGTACTTC. Translating gives CSASYQQETQYF.

This clonotype was seen more than once but under ten times. The chain recombines TRBV6-1 with TRBJ2-1; D unresolved. CDR3 size: 11 residues. Looked up from germline, CDR1 is MNHNS and CDR2 is SASEGT. The V and J ends lost 1 base and 8 bases respectively, with 3 bases between them. CDR3 loop: CASSEDHEQFF. Here the CDR3 DNA reads TGTGCCAGCAGTGAAGATCATGAGCAGTTCTTC.

CDR3 DNA sequence: TGTGCCAGCAGTTTTCCCAGTAAGGGGACTAGCGGGAGAGAGACCCAGTACTTC. Its translation: CASSFPSKGTSGRETQYF. The V call is TRBV6-2 or TRBV6-3, the J call TRBJ2-5; 14 bases agree with TRBD2. The junction had 11 bases not matched to a gene; V was cut back by 4 bases and J by 4 bases. CDR1 MNHEY and CDR2 SVGEGT come from the germline V gene. The CDR3 covers 18 residues.

The chain recombines TRBV7-2 with TRBJ2-1; 7 nucleotides align to TRBD2. The V gene's germline CDR1 is SGHTA and CDR2 FQGNSA. The V gene end was trimmed by 4 bases and the J gene end by 4 bases; junction bases not matched to a gene: 7. The CDR3 covers 15 residues. The CDR3 here is CASSSGLGGYNEQFF. DNA for the CDR3: TGTGCCAGCAGCTCCGGACTAGGAGGGTACAATGAGCAGTTCTTC. The whole variable domain, remainder taken from reference TRBV7-2 and TRBJ2-1, is GAGVSQSPSNKVTEKGKDVELRCDPISGHTALYWYRQSLGQGLEFLIYFQGNSAPDKSGLPSDRFSAERTGGSVSTLTIQRTQQEDSAVYLCASSSGLGGYNEQFFGPGTRLTVL.

This clonotype was seen more than once but under ten times. The CDR3 region has the DNA TGCGCCAGCAGCCCCGGGGACAGGGGTGGCGAGGAGCAGTACTTC. It translates to CASSPGDRGGEEQYF. This chain links TRBV5-1 with TRBJ2-7; 10 bases align to TRBD1. The ends lost 4 bases at V and 7 bases at J; junction bases unmatched: 11. Germline V gene sequence: CDR1 SGHRS, CDR2 YFSETQ. The CDR3 spans 15 residues.

This clonotype was seen more than once but under ten times. The chain joins TRBV7-3 to TRBJ2-5, with 8 nucleotides matching TRBD1. After removal of 5 bases from V and 1 base from J, the junction contained 6 bases not matched to a gene. This CDR3 has 15 amino acids. CDR1 SGHTA and CDR2 FQGTGA come from the germline V gene. The CDR3 loop is CASSRGTGFQETQYF. CDR3 sequence (DNA): TGTGCCAGCAGCCGTGGGACAGGATTCCAAGAGACCCAGTACTTC.

This rearrangement joins TRBV5-6 to TRBJ2-5, with D perhaps being TRBD1 or TRBD2 (5 bases each). The J call may be incorrect, as the DNA end agrees better with TRBJ2-1. Germline V gene lookup returns CDR1 SGHDT and CDR2 YYEEEE. The CDR3 is 14 amino acids. CDR3: CARIRDEFVDEQFF. DNA of the CDR3: TGTGCCAGAATAAGGGACGAGTTCGTCGATGAGCAGTTCTTC.

V usage is TRBV20-1 and J usage is TRBJ2-5; TRBD2 agrees at 11 bases. The tail of the sequence fits TRBJ2-7 better, so the J call may be wrong. CDR1 is DFQATT, CDR2 SNEGSKA, per germline (reference sequence). CDR3 length: 16 amino acids. CDR3 sequence reads: CSARGETSGELYEQYF. CDR3 sequence (DNA): TGCAGTGCTAGGGGTGAGACTAGCGGGGAACTCTACGAGCAGTACTTC.

CDR3 DNA: TGTGCCAGCTCACCTGTCTCGGAGAGGGAGACCCAGTACTTC. Amino acids: CASSPVSERETQYF. The chain has TRBV18 and TRBJ2-5, with D unclear. This CDR3 has 14 residues. Germline V gives CDR1 KGHSH, CDR2 LQKENI. The V end lost 3 bases, the J end lost 5 bases, and 13 bases lay between the germline ends.

This clonotype was seen only a few times. V gene TRBV6-2 or TRBV6-3 combines with J gene TRBJ2-1; weak D call: TRBD1 (5 bases). V lost 5 bases to trimming and J lost 0 bases, with 20 bases between them. This CDR3 is 18 amino acids long. CDR1 MNHEY and CDR2 SVGEGT come from the germline V gene. The CDR3 is CASSGQIDSLSSYNEQFF. CDR3 sequence (DNA): TGTGCCAGCAGTGGCCAAATCGACAGCCTGAGCTCCTACAATGAGCAGTTCTTC.

This clonotype was detected a few times. The chain links TRBV10-2 to TRBJ2-7; no firm D call. Between the trimmed V and J ends, which lost 3 bases and 5 bases, there was a span of 17 bases. Germline assignment: CDR1 WSHSY and CDR2 SAAADI. The CDR3 runs 15 residues. The CDR3 loop is CASSDGGSISHEQYF. CDR3 coding DNA: TGCGCCAGCAGTGACGGCGGCTCAATATCTCACGAGCAGTACTTC.

The V and J genes are TRBV7-6 and TRBJ2-1; D is possibly TRBD1 (6 bases). The germline V and J ends were trimmed by 2 bases and 10 bases, with 12 bases remaining between them. Looked up from germline, CDR1 is SGHVS and CDR2 is FNYEAQ. The CDR3 runs 13 residues. In DNA form, the CDR3 reads TGTGCCAGCAGCTTATATCAGGGGACAGAGCAGTTCTTC. This encodes CASSLYQGTEQFF. Complete variable domain (other parts from reference TRBV7-6 and TRBJ2-1): GAGVSQSPRYKVTKRGQDVALRCDPISGHVSLYWYRQALGQGPEFLTYFNYEAQQDKSGLPNDRFSAERPEGSISTLTIQRTEQRDSAMYRCASSLYQGTEQFFGPGTRLTVL.

The rearrangement joins TRBV20-1 to TRBJ2-1, with TRBD2 as a possible D gene (6 bases). The CDR3 is 14 residues long. The ends were cut back, 2 bases at V and 8 bases at J, with 16 bases in the middle. The germline gives CDR1 DFQATT, CDR2 SNEGSKA (reference sequence). CDR3 sequence: CSARSLGSGYEQFF. CDR3 coding DNA: TGCAGTGCTAGAAGCCTTGGTAGCGGATATGAGCAGTTCTTC.

This clonotype has more than one count but fewer than ten. The genes are TRBV9 and TRBJ2-1, with unresolved D. Deletions cut 0 bases from V and 10 bases from J, with 11 bases between. Germline CDR1 and CDR2: SGDLS and YYNGEE. The CDR3 spans 13 residues. This chain's CDR3 is CASSVVPGREQFF. In DNA form, the CDR3 reads TGTGCCAGCAGCGTAGTTCCGGGTCGGGAGCAGTTCTTC.

This clonotype was observed a few times. The J gene is TRBJ2-1, the V gene TRBV28; perhaps D is TRBD1 or TRBD2 (5 bases each). Deletions cut 7 bases from V and 0 bases from J, with 13 bases between. The CDR3 loop spans 15 amino acids. Germline loops: CDR1 MDHEN, CDR2 SYDVKM. CDR3 in amino acids: CASTLVGASYNEQFF. CDR3 DNA sequence: TGTGCCAGCACATTAGTCGGGGCCTCCTACAATGAGCAGTTCTTC.

As for this clonotype: At one of its ends the junction is not consistent with the germline gene, which may arise from a read error. This rearrangement joins TRBV29-1 to TRBJ2-5; D might be TRBD2 (6 bases). Germline CDR1 reads SQVTM; CDR2 reads ANQGSEA. The CDR3 loop spans 11 amino acids. The CDR3 sequence: CSVEAAGEQLF. Written as DNA, the CDR3 is TGCAGCGTTGAAGCAGCGGGTGAGCAGCTCTTC.

This clonotype was counted only a few times. This chain uses TRBV3-1 with TRBJ2-3; possibly TRBD2 for D (6 bases). Trimming removed 1 base from V and 4 bases from J, with 15 bases in between. Germline V gene lookup returns CDR1 LGHDT and CDR2 YNNKEL (reference sequence). The CDR3 contains 16 residues. Here the CDR3 reads CASSQGTSPLPDTQYF. CDR3 nucleotide sequence: TGTGCCAGCAGCCAAGGCACTAGCCCCTTACCAGATACGCAGTATTTT.

This clonotype was counted a few times. This chain connects TRBV3-1 to TRBJ1-5, with no clear D. Germline V lookup: CDR1 LGHDT, CDR2 YNNKEL (reference sequence). The V gene lost 1 base and the J gene lost 6 bases, with 13 bases spanning the gap. This CDR3 region has 15 residues. In DNA form, the CDR3 reads TGTGCCAGCAGCCAAGGGAGCGGAGGGCTTCAGCCCCAGCATTTT. Its protein is CASSQGSGGLQPQHF.

This clonotype was seen a handful of times. The chain is built from TRBV20-1 and TRBJ2-7; 15 positions match TRBD2. From germline, CDR1 is DFQATT and CDR2 SNEGSKA (reference sequence). This CDR3 contains 16 residues. V shed 5 bases and J 2 bases; nucleotides not matched to a gene: 7. The CDR3 is CSAGLAGGSSPYEQYF. The CDR3 nucleotides read TGCAGTGCTGGACTAGCGGGGGGGTCGAGTCCCTACGAGCAGTACTTC.

The chain's CDR3 is CASSLYRGGADTQYF. The CDR3 nucleotides read TGTGCCAGCAGTTTATATAGAGGGGGAGCAGATACGCAGTATTTT. This chain uses TRBV12-3 or TRBV12-4 with TRBJ2-3; a possible D gene is TRBD1 (6 bases). The V end lost 2 bases, the J end lost 4 bases, and 13 bases lay between the germline ends. This CDR3 spans 15 amino acids.

The gene calls are TRBV12-3 or TRBV12-4 and TRBJ1-5, with D possibly matching TRBD1 (5 bases). This CDR3 region has 15 residues. V lost 2 bases to trimming and J lost 7 bases, with 15 bases between them. The CDR3 nucleotides read TGTGCCAGCAGTTTATATCAGGGCGTTAACCAGCCCCAGCATTTT. This codes for CASSLYQGVNQPQHF.

The chain couples TRBV29-1 to TRBJ2-2; D is perhaps TRBD1 or TRBD2 (5 bases each). The end of the DNA aligns better with TRBJ2-3, so the J call may be wrong. Germline lookup yields CDR1 SQVTM and CDR2 ANQGSEA. The CDR3 is made up of 16 amino acids. CDR3 nucleotides: TGCAGCGTTGAAGATAGGGACCCCGGGTCCCCAGATACGCAGTATTTT. Translation gives CSVEDRDPGSPDTQYF.

In this sample, this clonotype turned up a few times. The V gene is TRBV20-1, the J gene TRBJ2-5, with D uncertain. The CDR3 extends over 13 amino acids. The germline CDR1 and CDR2 sequences are DFQATT and SNEGSKA (reference sequence). The V end lost 1 base, the J end lost 2 bases, and 8 bases lay between the germline ends. The CDR3 is CSARVVEQETQYF. CDR3 coding DNA: TGCAGTGCTAGAGTTGTAGAGCAAGAGACCCAGTACTTC.

V usage is TRBV20-1 and J usage is TRBJ2-7; D is possibly TRBD1 or TRBD2 (6 bases each). There are 16 residues in the CDR3. The germline CDR1 and CDR2 sequences are DFQATT and SNEGSKA (reference sequence). Trimming shortened V by 1 base and J by 2 bases, and 18 bases separated the two germline ends. CDR3 residues: CSARVVGGGITYEQYF. CDR3 nucleotide sequence: TGCAGTGCTAGAGTAGTCGGGGGCGGGATTACCTACGAGCAGTACTTC.

In its sample, this clonotype was seen a few times. The V call is TRBV5-1, the J call TRBJ2-5; D is unclear. Between the trimmed V and J ends, which lost 5 bases and 1 base, there was a span of 9 bases. In germline, CDR1 is SGHRS, CDR2 YFSETQ. This CDR3 region has 13 residues. The CDR3 bases are TGCGCCAGCAGACGGGCAGCCCAAGAGACCCAGTACTTC. Its protein product is CASRRAAQETQYF.

This clonotype has more than one count but fewer than ten. The chain employs TRBV29-1 and TRBJ2-7, with TRBD2 as a possible D gene (5 bases). CDR1 SQVTM and CDR2 ANQGSEA come from the germline V gene. This CDR3 has 13 residues. V dropped 1 base and J dropped 0 bases, with 7 bases sitting between them. CDR3 sequence reads: CSVEGGLSYEQYF. CDR3 sequence (DNA): TGCAGCGTTGAAGGAGGGCTCTCCTACGAGCAGTACTTC.

This clonotype came up a few times. This chain uses TRBV15 with TRBJ1-1, with unresolved D. CDR1 is LNHNV and CDR2 is YYDKDF in the germline V gene (reference sequence). The CDR3 spans 12 residues. Trimming left V 5 bases short and J 7 bases short, with 11 bases between. The CDR3 loop reads CATSRPGYEAFF. The CDR3 region has the DNA TGTGCCACCAGCCGGCCGGGGTATGAAGCTTTCTTT.

This sequence joins TRBV4-1 and TRBJ1-1; D may be TRBD1 (6 bases). Germline V gene lookup returns CDR1 MGHRA and CDR2 YSYEKL. Trimming cost V 3 bases and J 5 bases, with 10 bases left between them. The CDR3 sequence is 13 residues long. This chain's CDR3 is CASSHPGQTEAFF. The CDR3 DNA follows: TGCGCCAGCAGCCACCCTGGACAGACTGAAGCTTTCTTT.

For the CDR3, the DNA is TGTGCCAGCAGTTTCAGTGAGTCGCCTGAGCAGTTCTTC. It encodes CASSFSESPEQFF. The J gene is TRBJ2-1, the V gene TRBV27; D is unresolved. The CDR3 contains 13 residues. Trimming removed 3 bases at V and 9 bases at J, with 12 bases between. Germline loops: CDR1 MNHEY, CDR2 SMNVEV (reference sequence).